The clone carrying this T cell receptor beta chain was seen only a few times. Antigen unknown. Method: immunoSEQ multiplex PCR; TCRdb's copy keeps in-frame clones and lacks some. The sample has under 45,000 clones; about four fifths are singletons. This sample stems from a study of OX40 agonist ivuxolimab in advanced cancers. Study as a whole: A male proportion of around 86% was recorded, with mean age roughly 62 years and range about 23 to 80. Study results and limitations: Expansion of clones was among the lowest in partial responders at 0.1-3.0 mg/kg.

The sequence came from an adult with an advanced solid tumor such as melanoma, head and neck, liver or kidney cancer. The sequencing used CD4+ or CD8+ T cells sorted from blood, collected in a trial of the OX40 agonist ivuxolimab.

CDR3 sequence: CASSFSQGDEAFF. The CDR3 DNA is TGTGCCAGCTCATTCTCACAGGGTGATGAAGCTTTCTTT. The chain joins TRBV18 to TRBJ1-1, with D possibly being TRBD1 (6 bases). The germline V gene has CDR1 KGHSH and CDR2 LQKENI. CDR3 length: 13 amino acids. Trimming left V 5 bases short and J 7 bases short, with 14 bases between.